This is a list of T cell receptor beta chains from one sample in a study of T cell repertoires in aging, cancer and after chemotherapy. TCRdb fed the multiplex PCR reads into MiXCR, producing one record per CDR3 protein. The sample yields roughly 2,000 distinct CDR3 sequences, 25% seen once. Sequenced: blood. These receptors were collected from a human donor with a solid tumor. CDR3s include the opening cysteine and the closing phenylalanine or tryptophan. D genes are given only for firm matches. Some rows have no size entry. The others give once, few or many, or a class for an expanded clone.

CDR3nt | CDR3aa | j_gene | v_gene | d_gene | abundance
TGCGCCAGCAGCCAAAGCCAGGGAAGTTCACCCCTCCACTTT | CASSQSQGSSPLHF | TRBJ1-6 | TRBV4-3 | - | medium-sized
TGTGCCAGCAGTCGACTAGCGGGAGGGCCGCGGAGTGAGCAGTTCTTC | CASSRLAGGPRSEQFF | TRBJ2-1 | TRBV6-5 | TRBD2 | large
TGTGCCATCAGTGGACTAGCGGGAGTTGGTGAGCAGTTCTTC | CAISGLAGVGEQFF | TRBJ2-1 | TRBV10-3 | TRBD2 | medium-sized
TGCGCCAGCAGGACTGCGGGGGTCAGAGATACGCAGTATTTT | CASRTAGVRDTQYF | TRBJ2-3 | TRBV5-1 | TRBD2 | -
TGTGCCAGCAGCTTGGTGCAGGAAGAGACCCAGTACTTC | CASSLVQEETQYF | TRBJ2-5 | TRBV5-4 | - | medium-sized
TGTGCCAGTGCGAATCCTTACGAGCAGTACTTC | CASANPYEQYF | TRBJ2-7 | TRBV5-5 | - | medium-sized
TGTGCCAGCAGACACACTCCAGGGGGTGGCTACACCTTC | CASRHTPGGGYTF | TRBJ1-2 | TRBV6-5 | TRBD1 | medium-sized
TGTGCCAGCAGTCCCGACAGGGCTGATTCACCCCTCCACTTT | CASSPDRADSPLHF | TRBJ1-6 | TRBV27 | TRBD1 | large
TGTGCCACCAGCAGATCGGGACAGGGGAAAGTGATGGGAAGTCAGCCCCAGCATTTT | CATSRSGQGKVMGSQPQHF | TRBJ1-5 | TRBV15 | TRBD1 | medium-sized
TGTGCCAGCAGTCTGCCCCCCTCCTACGAGCAGTACTTC | CASSLPPSYEQYF | TRBJ2-7 | TRBV12-3/TRBV12-4 | - | medium-sized
TGTGCCAGTATGGTCGGCTCCTATAATTCACCCCTCCACTTT | CASMVGSYNSPLHF | TRBJ1-6 | TRBV19 | - | medium-sized
TGTGCCAGCAACTTAGTACCGTTTTCGGGAAAACTGTTTTTT | CASNLVPFSGKLFF | TRBJ1-4 | TRBV12-3/TRBV12-4 | - | large
TGTGCCAGTAGTATTTTACTAGCGGGAGAGGGTCGCACCGGGGAGCTGTTTTTT | CASSILLAGEGRTGELFF | TRBJ2-2 | TRBV19 | TRBD2 | large
TGTGCCAGCTCACCCCCGACTAGCGGGAGCACAGATACGCAGTATTTT | CASSPPTSGSTDTQYF | TRBJ2-3 | TRBV18 | TRBD2 | -
TGTGCCTGGGGACTAGCTGCCGACGTCCTGACTTTC | CAWGLAADVLTF | TRBJ2-6 | TRBV30 | TRBD2 | few
TGCGCCAGCAGCTTGTGGGGACAGGCACAAGAGACCCAGTACTTC | CASSLWGQAQETQYF | TRBJ2-5 | TRBV5-1 | TRBD1 | few
TGTGCCAGCAGTAGTGACTCCTATGGCTACACCTTC | CASSSDSYGYTF | TRBJ1-2 | TRBV6-1 | - | medium-sized
TGTGCCAGCAGCAAAAGCGGAGCCGGGGATACGCAGTATTTT | CASSKSGAGDTQYF | TRBJ2-3 | TRBV12-3/TRBV12-4 | - | medium-sized
TGCAGCGTGGACTTGGGGGAGATAGCCAAAAACATTCAGTACTTC | CSVDLGEIAKNIQYF | TRBJ2-4 | TRBV29-1 | - | large
TGTGCCAGCAGCTCCGGGACAGGGGGCGCCGGTAACTATGGCTACACCTTC | CASSSGTGGAGNYGYTF | TRBJ1-2 | TRBV5-4 | TRBD1 | -
TGTGCCAGCAGTTACTCGAAGGGACTAGCGGAACCCAGAGAGACCCAGTACTTC | CASSYSKGLAEPRETQYF | TRBJ2-5 | TRBV6-5 | TRBD2 | medium-sized
TGTGCCAGCAGCACACGCGGGGGGATTGGCACAGATACGCAGTATTTT | CASSTRGGIGTDTQYF | TRBJ2-3 | TRBV5-4 | TRBD2 | medium-sized
TGTGCCAGTAGTGGGACAGGGGCCCATGAGCAGTTCTTC | CASSGTGAHEQFF | TRBJ2-1 | TRBV19 | TRBD1 | large
TGTGCCAGCTCCTGGGTCTCGGGCAATCAGCCCCAGCATTTT | CASSWVSGNQPQHF | TRBJ1-5 | TRBV6-2/TRBV6-3 | - | medium-sized